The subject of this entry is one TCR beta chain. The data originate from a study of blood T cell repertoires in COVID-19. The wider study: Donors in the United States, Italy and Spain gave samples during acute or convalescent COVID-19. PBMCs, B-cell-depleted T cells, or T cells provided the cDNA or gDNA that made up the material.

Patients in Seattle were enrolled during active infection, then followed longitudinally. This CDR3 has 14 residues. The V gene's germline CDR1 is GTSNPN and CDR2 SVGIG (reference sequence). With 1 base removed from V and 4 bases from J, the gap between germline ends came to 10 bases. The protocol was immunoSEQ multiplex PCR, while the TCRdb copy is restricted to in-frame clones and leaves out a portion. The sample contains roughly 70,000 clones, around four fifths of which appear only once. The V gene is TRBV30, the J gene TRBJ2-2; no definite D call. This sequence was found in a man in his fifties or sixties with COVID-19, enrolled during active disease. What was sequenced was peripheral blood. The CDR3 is CAWSGRFITGELFF. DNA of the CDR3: TGTGCCTGGAGTGGGAGATTCATCACCGGGGAGCTGTTTTTT.